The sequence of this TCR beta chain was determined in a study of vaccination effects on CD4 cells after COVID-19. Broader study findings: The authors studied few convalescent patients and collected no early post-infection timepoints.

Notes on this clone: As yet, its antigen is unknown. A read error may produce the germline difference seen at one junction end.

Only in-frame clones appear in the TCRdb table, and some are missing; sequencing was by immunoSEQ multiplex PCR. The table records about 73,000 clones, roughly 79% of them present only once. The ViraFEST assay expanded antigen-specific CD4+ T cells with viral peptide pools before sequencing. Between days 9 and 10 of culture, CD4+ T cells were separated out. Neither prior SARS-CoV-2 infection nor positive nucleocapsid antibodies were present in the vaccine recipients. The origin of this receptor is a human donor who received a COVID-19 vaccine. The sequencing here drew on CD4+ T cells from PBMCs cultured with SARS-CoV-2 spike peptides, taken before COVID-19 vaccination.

This CDR3 reads CASSQGGRSTVFQAQHF. The CDR3 nucleotides read TGTGCCAGCAGCCAGGGGGGCCGGAGCACGGTATTTCAGGCCCAGCATTTT. V usage is TRBV7-8 and J usage is TRBJ1-5, with 7 bases aligning to TRBD1. Germline CDR1 SGHVS, CDR2 FQNEAQ. The CDR3 spans 17 residues.